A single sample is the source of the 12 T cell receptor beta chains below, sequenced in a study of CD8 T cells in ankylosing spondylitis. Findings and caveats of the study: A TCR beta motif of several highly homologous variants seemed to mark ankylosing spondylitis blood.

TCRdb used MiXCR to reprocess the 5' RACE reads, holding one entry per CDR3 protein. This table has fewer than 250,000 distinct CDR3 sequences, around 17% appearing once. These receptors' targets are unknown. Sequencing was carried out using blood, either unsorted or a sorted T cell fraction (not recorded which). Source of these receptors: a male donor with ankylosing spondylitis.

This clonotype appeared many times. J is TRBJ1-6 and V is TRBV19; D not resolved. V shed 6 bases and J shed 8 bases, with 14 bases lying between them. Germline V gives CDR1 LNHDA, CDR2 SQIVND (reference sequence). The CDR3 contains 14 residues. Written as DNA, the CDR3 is TGTGCCAGTAGCGATTTTTTGGTGGATTCACCCCTCCACTTT. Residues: CASSDFLVDSPLHF. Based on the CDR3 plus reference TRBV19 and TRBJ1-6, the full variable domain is DGGITQSPKYLFRKEGQNVTLSCEQNLNHDAMYWYRQDPGQGLRLIYYSQIVNDFQKGDIAEGYSVSREKKESFPLTVTSAQKNPTAFYLCASSDFLVDSPLHFGNGTRLTVT.

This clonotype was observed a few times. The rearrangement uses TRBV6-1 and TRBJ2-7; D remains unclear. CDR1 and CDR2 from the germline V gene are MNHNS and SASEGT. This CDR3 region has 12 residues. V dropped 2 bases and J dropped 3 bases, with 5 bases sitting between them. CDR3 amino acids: CASSELDYEQYF. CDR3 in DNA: TGTGCCAGCAGTGAATTGGACTACGAGCAGTACTTC.

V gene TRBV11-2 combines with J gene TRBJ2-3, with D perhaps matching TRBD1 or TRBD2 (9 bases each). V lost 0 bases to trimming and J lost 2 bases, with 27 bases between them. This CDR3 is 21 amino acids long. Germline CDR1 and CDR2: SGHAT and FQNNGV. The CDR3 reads CASSLERDRAEREAYTDTQYF. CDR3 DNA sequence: TGTGCCAGCAGCTTAGAGCGGGACAGGGCCGAGCGGGAGGCGTACACAGATACGCAGTATTTT.

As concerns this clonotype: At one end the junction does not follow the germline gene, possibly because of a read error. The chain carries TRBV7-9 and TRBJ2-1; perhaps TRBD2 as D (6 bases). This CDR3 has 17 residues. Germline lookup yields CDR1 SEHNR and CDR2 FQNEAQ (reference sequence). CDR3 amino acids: CAGSLEGLAILGNEQFF. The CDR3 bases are TGTGCCGGCAGCTTAGAGGGACTTGCGATTCTGGGCAATGAGCAGTTCTTC.

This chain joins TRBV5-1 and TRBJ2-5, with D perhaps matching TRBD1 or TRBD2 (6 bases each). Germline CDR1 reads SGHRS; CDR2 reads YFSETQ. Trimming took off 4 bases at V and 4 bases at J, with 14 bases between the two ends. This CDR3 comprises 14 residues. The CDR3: CASSEGDSLETQYF. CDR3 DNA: TGCGCCAGCAGCGAGGGGGACTCTTTAGAGACCCAGTACTTC.

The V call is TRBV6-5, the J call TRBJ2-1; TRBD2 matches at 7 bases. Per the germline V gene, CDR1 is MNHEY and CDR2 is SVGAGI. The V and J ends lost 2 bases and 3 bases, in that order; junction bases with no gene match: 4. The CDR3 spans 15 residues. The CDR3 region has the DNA TGTGCCAGCAGTTACGCCAGCGGGGACTACAATGAGCAGTTCTTC. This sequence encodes CASSYASGDYNEQFF.

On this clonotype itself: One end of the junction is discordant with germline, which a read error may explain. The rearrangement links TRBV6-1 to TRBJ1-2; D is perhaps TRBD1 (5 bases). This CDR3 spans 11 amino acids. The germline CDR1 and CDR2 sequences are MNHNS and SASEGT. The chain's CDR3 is CASSAGGVPFF. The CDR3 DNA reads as TGTGCCAGCAGTGCCGGGGGGGTCCCTTTCTTC.

CDR3 region: CATGQEGYGYTF. The CDR3 DNA sequence: TGTGCCACCGGGCAGGAGGGCTATGGCTACACCTTC. This chain uses TRBV24-1 with TRBJ1-2; D not certain. The CDR3 totals 12 residues. Trimming took off 9 bases at V and 4 bases at J, with 11 bases between the two ends. Per the germline V gene, CDR1 is KGHDR and CDR2 is SFDVKD.

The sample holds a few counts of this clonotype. CDR3 sequence reads: CASIPLADLLNEQFF. The CDR3 bases are TGTGCCAGCATCCCCTTGGCGGACCTGTTGAATGAGCAGTTCTTC. The J gene is TRBJ2-1, the V gene TRBV27; D is unclear. The ends were cut back, 7 bases at V and 7 bases at J, with 20 bases in the middle. The germline CDR1 and CDR2 sequences are MNHEY and SMNVEV (reference sequence). There are 15 residues in the CDR3.

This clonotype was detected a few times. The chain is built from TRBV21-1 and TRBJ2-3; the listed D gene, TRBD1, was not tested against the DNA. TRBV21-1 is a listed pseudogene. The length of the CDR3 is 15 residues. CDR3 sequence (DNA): TGTGCCAGCGACAGGGGAGACTCCAGGTGGGGTACGCAGTATTTT. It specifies CASDRGDSRWGTQYF.

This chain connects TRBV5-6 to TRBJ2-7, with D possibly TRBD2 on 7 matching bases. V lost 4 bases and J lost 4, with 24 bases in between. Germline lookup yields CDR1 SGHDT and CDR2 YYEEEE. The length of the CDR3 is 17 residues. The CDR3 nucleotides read TGTGCCAGCAGCCAGCGCCGCTGGGAGGGGACAAATTACGAGCAGTACTTC. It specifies CASSQRRWEGTNYEQYF.

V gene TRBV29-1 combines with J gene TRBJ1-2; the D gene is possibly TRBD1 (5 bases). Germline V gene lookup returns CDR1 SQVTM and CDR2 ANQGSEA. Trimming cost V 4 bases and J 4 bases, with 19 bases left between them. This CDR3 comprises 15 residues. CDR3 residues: CSVAAPGPGGYGYTF. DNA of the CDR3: TGCAGCGTTGCGGCGCCGGGTCCGGGGGGCTATGGCTACACCTTC. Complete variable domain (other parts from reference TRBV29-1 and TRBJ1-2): SAVISQKPSRDICQRGTSLTIQCQVDSQVTMMFWYRQQPGQSLTLIATANQGSEATYESGFVIDKFPISRPNLTFSTLTVSNMSPEDSSIYLCSVAAPGPGGYGYTFGSGTRLTVV.